The 7 T cell receptor beta chains in this list originate from one sample, sequenced in a study of cytomegalovirus exposure and HLA in healthy donors. A multiplex PCR was run with 60 Vbeta primers and 13 Jbeta primers. Data came from immunoSEQ multiplex PCR; TCRdb stores just in-frame clones and leaves some out. This table holds 95,000 to 110,000 clones, approximately 76% found once. What was sequenced was PBMCs. The receptor set was obtained from a young man in good health and CMV-seronegative.

This clone has a handful of counts. V and J are TRBV7-6 and TRBJ1-1, with unresolved D. V shed 1 base and J shed 2 bases, with 11 bases lying between them. The germline V gene has CDR1 SGHVS and CDR2 FNYEAQ. The CDR3 spans 15 residues. CDR3 bases: TGTGCCAGCAGCTTAGAGCCCGCGCGAAACACTGAAGCTTTCTTT. Translating gives CASSLEPARNTEAFF.

V and J are TRBV27 and TRBJ1-4; D not resolved. The CDR3 has 16 amino acids. Germline CDR1 is MNHEY and CDR2 is SMNVEV (reference sequence). Trimming stripped 8 bases from V and 3 bases from J, with 19 bases between. CDR3 sequence (DNA): TGTGCCAGCTCCCCCTCGGGAGGGCCCGCTAATGAAAAACTGTTTTTT. It is translated as CASSPSGGPANEKLFF.

The chain recombines TRBV12-5 with TRBJ2-1; 10 bases align to TRBD1. From germline, CDR1 is LGHNT and CDR2 FRNRAP. The CDR3 extends over 18 amino acids. V gave up 2 bases and J gave up 7 bases; unmatched junction bases: 14. CDR3 loop: CASGLTPKTGGFENEQFF. The CDR3 region has the DNA TGTGCTAGTGGTTTGACTCCCAAGACAGGGGGCTTTGAAAATGAGCAGTTCTTC.

This clone was counted only a few times. V gene TRBV6-1 combines with J gene TRBJ1-1; a possible D gene is TRBD1 (5 bases). V lost 7 bases and J 5 bases, leaving 14 bases between the germline ends. The CDR3 runs to 13 residues. Germline V gene data show CDR1 as MNHNS and CDR2 as SASEGT. CDR3 in DNA: TGTGCCAGCACCCCGGGGGGGTGGACTGAAGCTTTCTTT. It yields the protein CASTPGGWTEAFF.

The rearrangement joins TRBV7-9 to TRBJ2-7; TRBD2 matches at 8 bases. Germline trimming cut 5 bases from V and 12 bases from J; bases unmatched to any gene: 21. Germline V gene data show CDR1 as SEHNR and CDR2 as FQNEAQ (reference sequence). The CDR3 loop spans 16 amino acids. The CDR3: CASSPLERESPTSTYF. Written as DNA, the CDR3 is TGTGCCAGCAGCCCGCTGGAGCGGGAGTCCCCAACGAGCACGTACTTC.

The chain uses TRBV2 and TRBJ1-1; D is possibly TRBD1 (5 bases). Trimming removed 0 bases at V and 3 bases at J, with 8 bases between. Germline CDR1 is SNHLY and CDR2 is FYNNEI. The CDR3 is made up of 14 amino acids. This CDR3 is CASSEAGGYTEAFF. In DNA form, the CDR3 reads TGTGCCAGCAGTGAAGCCGGGGGATACACTGAAGCTTTCTTT.

The chain uses TRBV6-6 and TRBJ2-7; no clear D gene. Trimming took off 4 bases at V and 4 bases at J, with 20 bases between the two ends. This CDR3 comprises 16 residues. Germline lookup yields CDR1 MNHNY and CDR2 SVGAGI (reference sequence). In DNA form, the CDR3 reads TGTGCCAGCAGTTCCACTCGACCGGGTTCCCCTTACGAGCAGTACTTC. Translated, it gives CASSSTRPGSPYEQYF.